The present TCR beta chain was sequenced within a study of PD-1 blockade in classical Hodgkin lymphoma. Regarding time point: cycle 4 day 1 (C4D1), after more than 5 weeks of nivolumab. Autologous stem cell transplantation was followed by relapse in every patient, and brentuximab vedotin exposure varied. Profiled with immunoSEQ multiplex PCR; TCRdb holds only in-frame clones, not every one. The sample includes approximately 49,000 clones, nearly 80% of them seen just once. Germline assignment: CDR1 SGDLS and CDR2 YYNGEE. The CDR3 extends over 14 amino acids. With 2 bases removed from V and 0 bases from J, the gap between germline ends came to 8 bases.

The V and J genes are TRBV9 and TRBJ1-1; a weak D match, TRBD1 (5 bases). Specimen: peripheral blood mononuclear cells (PBMCs), collected before the fourth cycle of nivolumab. The TCR was taken from a human donor with classical Hodgkin lymphoma. CDR3 DNA: TGTGCCAGCAGCGTGGGGGAGCTGAACACTGAAGCTTTCTTT. Protein sequence: CASSVGELNTEAFF.